A single sample is the source of the 13 T cell receptor beta chains below, sequenced in a study of T cells in Graves' hyperthyroidism and ophthalmopathy. RNA transcripts were the template for amplifying TCR beta CDR3 regions. The primer set for the first-round RT-PCR of the TCR CDR3 was HTBI. MiXCR was run by TCRdb on the multiplex PCR reads, yielding one entry per CDR3 protein. The sample includes hundreds of thousands of distinct CDR3 sequences, just over 35% of them seen just once. The sequenced sample consisted of blood. The origin of the receptors is a woman in her 40s with Graves' hyperthyroidism.

This clonotype appeared a few times. The chain carries TRBV7-2 and TRBJ1-4; D not certain. V was cut by 0 bases and J by 8 bases, with 13 bases left in between. CDR1 and CDR2 from the germline V gene are SGHTA and FQGNSA. CDR3 length: 15 amino acids. CDR3: CASSLAPDQGEKLFF. Written as DNA, the CDR3 is TGTGCCAGCAGCTTAGCGCCGGACCAAGGCGAAAAACTGTTTTTT.

The chain recombines TRBV19 with TRBJ1-4, with D perhaps TRBD1 (6 bases). The CDR3 sequence is 14 residues long. Germline V gene data show CDR1 as LNHDA and CDR2 as SQIVND (reference sequence). Trimming stripped 6 bases from V and 0 bases from J, with 8 bases between. The CDR3 DNA reads as TGTGCCAGTAGGCGGACAGCAACTAATGAAAAACTGTTTTTT. This translates into CASRRTATNEKLFF.

This clonotype was seen at least ten times. A read error may account for a junction end that differs from germline. V gene TRBV7-6 combines with J gene TRBJ1-3; D uncertain. Germline assignment: CDR1 SGHVS and CDR2 FNYEAQ. The CDR3 has 14 residues. In nucleotides, the CDR3 is TGTGCTAGCAGCTTAGGTGGGGTTTTCGACACCATATATTTT. Translated: CASSLGGVFDTIYF.

This clonotype was seen repeatedly, ten times or more. The gene calls are TRBV2 and TRBJ1-6; D possibly corresponds to TRBD1 (6 bases). Germline lookup yields CDR1 SNHLY and CDR2 FYNNEI. The CDR3 sequence is 15 residues long. V was shortened by 4 bases and J by 9 bases, with 16 bases between the two germline ends. CDR3 nucleotides: TGTGCCAGCAGTGCTCAGGGGCAACAAAGTTCACCCCTCCACTTT. Its protein product is CASSAQGQQSSPLHF.

This clonotype was detected many times. The chain combines TRBV19 with TRBJ2-2, with unresolved D. The CDR3 totals 13 residues. Germline CDR1 LNHDA, CDR2 SQIVND (reference sequence). V was pared by 7 bases and J by 1 base, with 7 bases between. CDR3 in amino acids: CASTVRNTGELFF. DNA of the CDR3: TGTGCCAGTACAGTTAGGAACACCGGGGAGCTGTTTTTT.

This clonotype was found once. V usage is TRBV10-3 and J usage is TRBJ1-1; 11 bases align to TRBD1. The ends lost 10 bases at V and 3 bases at J; junction bases unmatched: 10. Germline V gene sequence: CDR1 ENHRY, CDR2 SYGVKD. This CDR3 is 15 amino acids long. CDR3 region: CASRRPGQGDTEAFF. The CDR3 DNA reads as TGTGCCAGCAGGCGGCCGGGACAGGGGGACACTGAAGCTTTCTTT.

The V gene is TRBV10-3, the J gene TRBJ2-7; the match to TRBD1 covers 8 bases. The CDR3 has 14 amino acids. The V gene end was trimmed by 5 bases and the J gene end by 6 bases; junction bases not matched to a gene: 9. Germline V CDR1 and CDR2: ENHRY, SYGVKD. The CDR3 DNA reads as TGTGCCATCAGTCAACTTCAGGGGGCGGGCGAGCAGTACTTC. Translated: CAISQLQGAGEQYF.

There are a few counts of this clonotype. The chain uses TRBV27 and TRBJ2-5; 8 bases line up with TRBD1. Germline V gene lookup returns CDR1 MNHEY and CDR2 SMNVEV (reference sequence). The CDR3 extends over 14 amino acids. V was clipped by 1 base and J by 5 bases; unmatched bases: 3. Here the CDR3 DNA reads TGTGCCAGCAGTTTATGGGACAGGCCGGAGACCCAGTACTTC. Its protein is CASSLWDRPETQYF.

The CDR3 reads CASSSHWPGRVGDEQYF. The CDR3 nucleotides are TGTGCCAGCAGCTCCCATTGGCCAGGGAGGGTGGGCGATGAGCAGTACTTC. The chain recombines TRBV7-8 with TRBJ2-7; 7 bases match TRBD2. CDR1 is SGHVS and CDR2 is FQNEAQ in the germline V gene. CDR3 length equals 17 residues. V was clipped by 4 bases and J by 7 bases; unmatched bases: 19.

The chain is built from TRBV19 and TRBJ2-1; no definite D call. This CDR3 comprises 11 residues. The germline gives CDR1 LNHDA, CDR2 SQIVND (reference sequence). V was shortened by 6 bases and J by 10 bases, with 10 bases between the two germline ends. CDR3 DNA: TGTGCCAGTAGCACCTTTGCCGAGCAGTTCTTC. This sequence encodes CASSTFAEQFF.

This chain links TRBV7-2 with TRBJ2-5; D possibly matches TRBD1 or TRBD2 (6 bases each). Looked up from germline, CDR1 is SGHTA and CDR2 is FQGNSA. V lost 1 base to trimming and J lost 1 base, with 10 bases between them. This CDR3 spans 15 amino acids. Written as DNA, the CDR3 is TGTGCCAGCAGCTTAGTTTGGGGGGCCCAAGAGACCCAGTACTTC. It is translated as CASSLVWGAQETQYF.

This clonotype has more than one count but fewer than ten. CDR3 amino acids: CASGQRGSIHEQYF. Here the CDR3 DNA reads TGTGCTAGCGGTCAACGCGGGAGTATCCACGAGCAGTACTTC. The chain joins TRBV9 to TRBJ2-7; 7 bases fit TRBD2. The V gene's germline CDR1 is SGDLS and CDR2 YYNGEE. The CDR3 spans 14 residues.

This chain connects TRBV24-1 to TRBJ2-7, with D maybe TRBD2 (6 bases). The DNA end is more similar to TRBJ2-1, so the J call may be wrong. This CDR3 region has 14 residues. Germline CDR1 is KGHDR and CDR2 is SFDVKD. The CDR3 nucleotides read TGTGCCACCAGTGCCCTGGGGACTGGAGATGAGCAGTTCTTC. This sequence encodes CATSALGTGDEQFF.